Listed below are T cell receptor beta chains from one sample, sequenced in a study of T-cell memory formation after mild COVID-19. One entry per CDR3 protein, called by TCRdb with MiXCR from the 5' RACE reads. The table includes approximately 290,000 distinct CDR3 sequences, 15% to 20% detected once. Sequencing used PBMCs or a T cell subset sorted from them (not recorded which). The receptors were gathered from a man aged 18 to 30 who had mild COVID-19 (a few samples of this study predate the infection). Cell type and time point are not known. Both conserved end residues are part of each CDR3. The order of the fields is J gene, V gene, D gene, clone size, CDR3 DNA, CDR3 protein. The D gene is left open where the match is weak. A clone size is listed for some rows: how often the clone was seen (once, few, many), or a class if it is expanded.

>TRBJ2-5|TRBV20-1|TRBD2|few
TGCAGCGGATCCGGGGGGGCCGGGGAGACCCAGTACTTC
CSGSGGAGETQYF
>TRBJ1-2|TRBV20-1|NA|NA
TGCAGTGCTAAACACAGGGTCTCGCGTGGCTACACCTTC
CSAKHRVSRGYTF
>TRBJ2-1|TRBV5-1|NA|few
TGCGCCAGCAGCTTCCAAACGCCTTCGAATGAGCAGTTCTTC
CASSFQTPSNEQFF
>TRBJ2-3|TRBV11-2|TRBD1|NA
TGTGCCAGCAGCTTAGATCCCGGGACAGCTACGCAGTATTTT
CASSLDPGTATQYF
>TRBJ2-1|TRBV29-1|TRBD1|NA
TGCAGCGGGAGGGCAGGGGGCTTATACAATGAGCAGTTCTTC
CSGRAGGLYNEQFF
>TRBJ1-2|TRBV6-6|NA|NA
TGTGCCAGCACTACGGCCACGGGGCTCCTTATCTACTATGGCTACACCTTC
CASTTATGLLIYYGYTF
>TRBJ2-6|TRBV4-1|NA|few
TGCGCCAGCTCGAACTCTGGGGCCAACGTCCTGACTTTC
CASSNSGANVLTF
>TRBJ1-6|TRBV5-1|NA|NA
TGCGCCAGCAGCTTGTCAGTTCGGGAATATAATTCACCCCTCCACTTT
CASSLSVREYNSPLHF
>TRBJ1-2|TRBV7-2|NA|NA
TGTGCCAGCGACCCTGTGGGGACGGGTGGCTATGGCTACACCTTC
CASDPVGTGGYGYTF
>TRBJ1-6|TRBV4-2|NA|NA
TGTGCCAGCAGCTCCCACGGCAGGGGAGGTTCACCCCTCCACTTT
CASSSHGRGGSPLHF
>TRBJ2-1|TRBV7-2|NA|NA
TGTGCCAGCAGCCCTCCCGGTTACCGTCGGAATGAGCAGTTCTTC
CASSPPGYRRNEQFF
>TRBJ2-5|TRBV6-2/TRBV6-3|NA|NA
TGTGCCAGCGGGATTTGGGAGACCCAGTACTTC
CASGIWETQYF
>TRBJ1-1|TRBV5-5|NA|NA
TGTGCCAGCAGCCGCCCCGGGGGCGGATCGACTGAAGCTTTCTTT
CASSRPGGGSTEAFF
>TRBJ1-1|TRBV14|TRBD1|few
TGTGCCAGCAGCCCGAGGGGACAGGGATGGGGCACTGAAGCTTTCTTT
CASSPRGQGWGTEAFF
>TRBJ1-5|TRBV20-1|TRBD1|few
TGCAGTGCCGACCACCTTAGCGGGACAGGGATTCAGCCCCAGCATTTT
CSADHLSGTGIQPQHF
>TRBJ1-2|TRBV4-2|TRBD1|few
TGTGCCAGCAGTCCTCAAGGACAGGACTATGGCTACACCTTC
CASSPQGQDYGYTF
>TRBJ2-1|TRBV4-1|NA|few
TGCGCCAGCAGCCAAGTTTTGATACGGACCCTCCTCAAGGAGCAGTTCTTC
CASSQVLIRTLLKEQFF
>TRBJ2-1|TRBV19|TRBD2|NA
TGTGCCACCTCGAAGGCGGGGGGCTCCTACAATGAGCAGTTCTTC
CATSKAGGSYNEQFF
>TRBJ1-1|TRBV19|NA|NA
TGTGCCAGTAAGGCGTCGGCTGAAGCTTTCTTT
CASKASAEAFF
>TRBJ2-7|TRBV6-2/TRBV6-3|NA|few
TGTGCCAGCACCGCTCACGGGTTTCTTCAGAACGAGCAGTACTTC
CASTAHGFLQNEQYF
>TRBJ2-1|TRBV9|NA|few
TGTGCCAGCAGCGTAGGGGGGCGGTCGGCCAATGAGCAGTTCTTC
CASSVGGRSANEQFF
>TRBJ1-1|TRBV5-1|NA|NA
TGCGCCAGCAGCAGATTGGGGGCAGGCACTGAAGCTTTCTTT
CASSRLGAGTEAFF
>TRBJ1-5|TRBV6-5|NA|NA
TGTGCCAGCAGTCGTAAAGGGGACAATCGCCAGCCCCAGCATTTT
CASSRKGDNRQPQHF
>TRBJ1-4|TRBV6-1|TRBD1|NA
TGTGCCAGCACTCCAGCCGGGACAGATGAAAAACTGTTTTTT
CASTPAGTDEKLFF
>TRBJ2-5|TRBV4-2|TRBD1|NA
TGTGCCAGCAGCCAAGGAGGGACAGGGGCCCTTAGGACCCAGTACTTC
CASSQGGTGALRTQYF
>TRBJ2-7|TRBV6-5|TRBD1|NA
TGTGCGAACGGGGCGACAGGGAGAGGGGAGCAGTACTTC
CANGATGRGEQYF
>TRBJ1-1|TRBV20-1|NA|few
TGCAGTGCTAGAGTACGTGCGGCTTTCTTT
CSARVRAAFF
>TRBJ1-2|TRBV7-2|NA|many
TGTGCCAGCAGCCGCCGACAGGAAAGCTACACCTTC
CASSRRQESYTF
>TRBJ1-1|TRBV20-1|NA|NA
TGCAGTGCTAGAGAGGGACATCCGAACACTGAAGCTTTCTTT
CSAREGHPNTEAFF
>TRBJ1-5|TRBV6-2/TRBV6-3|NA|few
TGTGCCAGCAGTTACTCGCGGACAGATCGGGAGCCCCAGCATTTT
CASSYSRTDREPQHF
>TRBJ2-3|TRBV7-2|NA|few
TGTGCCAGCAGCACCGACAGCTACCGCACAGATACGCAGTATTTT
CASSTDSYRTDTQYF
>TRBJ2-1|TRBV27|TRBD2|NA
TGTACAGCAGCAGCGGGGGGGCCGTGGGAGCAGTTCTTC
CTAAAGGPWEQFF
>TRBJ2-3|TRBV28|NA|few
TGTGCCAGCAGTTCGAGGAACACAGATACGCAGTATTTT
CASSSRNTDTQYF
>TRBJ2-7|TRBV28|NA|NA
TGTGCCAGCACCCGGGACCTTCCCCAGCAGTACTTC
CASTRDLPQQYF
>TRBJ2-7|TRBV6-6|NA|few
TGTGCCAGCAGTTACCACATGGAGCAGTACTTC
CASSYHMEQYF